This T cell receptor beta chain was documented in a study of beta chain features in type 1 diabetes. The authors reverse transcribed all of the isolated RNA, so sequencing captured expressed TCRB transcripts. Libraries were prepared by immunoSEQ multiplex PCR; TCRdb keeps only in-frame clonotypes and omits some of them. The table records a few hundred thousand clones, about 14% of them present only once. CDR1 is SGDLS, CDR2 YYNGEE, per germline. Between the trimmed V and J ends, which lost 3 bases and 6 bases, there was a span of 13 bases. This CDR3 has 14 residues. Source material: naive CD4+ T cells from blood. This clonotype was obtained from a man in his thirties or forties in good health. This sequence joins TRBV9 and TRBJ1-3; the D gene is possibly TRBD1 (5 bases). Here the CDR3 DNA reads TGTGCCAGCAGCGCCACCGGGACGCTAAACACCATATATTTT. It encodes CASSATGTLNTIYF. Full variable domain (outside the CDR3, taken from reference TRBV9 and TRBJ1-3): DSGVTQTPKHLITATGQRVTLRCSPRSGDLSVYWYQQSLDQGLQFLIQYYNGEERAKGNILERFSAQQFPDLHSELNLSSLELGDSALYFCASSATGTLNTIYFGEGSWLTVV.